This T cell receptor beta chain was captured in a study of blood T cell repertoires in COVID-19. Study as a whole: Sources were T cells, B-cell-depleted T cells, or PBMCs; the material itself was cDNA or gDNA.

Trimming removed 5 bases from V and 1 base from J, with 10 bases in between. The CDR3 is 14 amino acids. Germline CDR1 and CDR2: LGHDT and YNNKEL (reference sequence). Adults between roughly 18 and 95 years of age took part from 20 to 25 US areas. This table comes from immunoSEQ multiplex PCR, and its TCRdb copy is limited to in-frame clones, with some not included. Here the sample spans over 120,000 clones, approximately 79% being singletons. This clonotype originated in a woman aged 45-65 years who had recovered from COVID-19. The chain employs TRBV3-1 (or the pseudogene TRBV3-2) and TRBJ2-3; D remains ambiguous. Sequencing was carried out using PBMCs or T cells enriched from blood (not recorded which). CDR3 sequence reads: CASSFSTGTDTQYF. The CDR3 DNA follows: TGTGCCAGCAGCTTCTCTACAGGCACAGATACGCAGTATTTT.